The next 17 T cell receptor beta chains were all read from a single sample in a study of cytomegalovirus exposure and HLA in healthy donors. Sequencing was performed with immunoSEQ multiplex PCR; in TCRdb, only in-frame clones are kept and a portion is missing. The sample has about 360,000 clones; about nine tenths are singletons. Sequencing input: PBMCs. Receptors were obtained from a woman aged 18-29 years in good health and CMV-seronegative.

The chain links TRBV14 to TRBJ2-1; perhaps TRBD1 as D (6 bases). This CDR3 is 14 amino acids long. The ends were cut back, 4 bases at V and 3 bases at J, with 10 bases in the middle. Germline V gene lookup returns CDR1 SGHDN and CDR2 FVKESK. The CDR3: CASSLRDNYNEQFF. The CDR3 DNA reads TGTGCCAGCAGCCTCCGGGACAACTACAATGAGCAGTTCTTC.

This clone was counted a single time. The chain carries TRBV4-1 and TRBJ2-3, with unresolved D. This CDR3 is 13 amino acids long. V was trimmed by 4 bases and J by 3 bases, leaving 8 bases between them. Germline-derived CDR1 and CDR2 are MGHRA and YSYEKL. The CDR3 bases are TGCGCCAGCAGCCTACAGCCGACAGATACGCAGTATTTT. This codes for CASSLQPTDTQYF.

The rearrangement joins TRBV6-1 to TRBJ1-4; D gene uncertain. With 2 bases removed from V and 4 bases from J, the gap between germline ends came to 8 bases. Looked up from germline, CDR1 is MNHNS and CDR2 is SASEGT. The CDR3 has 14 residues. The DNA for the CDR3 is TGTGCCAGCAGTGAATCCTACAGTAATGAAAAACTGTTTTTT. This sequence encodes CASSESYSNEKLFF.

This sequence joins TRBV19 and TRBJ2-2, with D perhaps TRBD2 (5 bases). CDR1 LNHDA and CDR2 SQIVND come from the germline V gene (reference sequence). Trimming took off 3 bases at V and 4 bases at J, with 12 bases between the two ends. The CDR3 runs 15 residues. CDR3 region: CASSIVARGTGELFF. CDR3 bases: TGTGCCAGTAGTATTGTGGCACGGGGCACCGGGGAGCTGTTTTTT.

The rearrangement joins TRBV28 to TRBJ1-4; D is possibly TRBD1 (6 bases). CDR1 and CDR2 (germline): MDHEN, SYDVKM. The CDR3 contains 13 residues. Trimming took off 6 bases at V and 8 bases at J, with 13 bases between the two ends. Here the CDR3 DNA reads TGTGCCAGCAGCCCCCGACAGGAGGAAAAACTGTTTTTT. Protein: CASSPRQEEKLFF. The entire variable domain, with the rest obtained from reference TRBV28 and TRBJ1-4, is as follows: DVKVTQSSRYLVKRTGEKVFLECVQDMDHENMFWYRQDPGLGLRLIYFSYDVKMKEKGDIPEGYSVSREKKERFSLILESASTNQTSMYLCASSPRQEEKLFFGSGTQLSVL.

On this clone: Germline is not matched at one junction end, which may reflect a read error. The genes are TRBV28 and TRBJ1-2, with D unresolved. Germline loops: CDR1 MDHEN, CDR2 SYDVKM. The CDR3 covers 13 residues. CDR3 loop: CASRLWENYGYTF. The CDR3 nucleotides read TGTGCCAGCAGATTATGGGAGAACTATGGCTACACCTTC.

The rearrangement links TRBV19 to TRBJ1-2; 11 nucleotides match TRBD1. Per the germline V gene, CDR1 is LNHDA and CDR2 is SQIVND (reference sequence). There are 14 residues in the CDR3. V shed 7 bases, J shed 4 bases, and the junction held 5 bases outside the gene matches. The CDR3 DNA sequence: TGTGCCAGTATCCGGGACAGGGGGTCCTATGGCTACACCTTC. Protein product: CASIRDRGSYGYTF.

The CDR3 DNA reads as TGTGCCTGGAGACGACAGGGGCCGAACACTGAAGCTTTCTTT. This translates into CAWRRQGPNTEAFF. The chain links TRBV30 to TRBJ1-1; 8 nucleotides match TRBD1. Germline V gives CDR1 GTSNPN, CDR2 SVGIG (reference sequence). This CDR3 comprises 14 residues. V gave up 3 bases and J gave up 1 base; unmatched junction bases: 4.

The J gene is TRBJ1-1, the V gene TRBV28; no clear D gene. Trimming removed 3 bases at V and 1 base at J, with 9 bases between. The CDR3 is 14 residues long. Germline CDR1 reads MDHEN; CDR2 reads SYDVKM. The chain's CDR3 is CASSFFSSNTEAFF. For the CDR3, the DNA is TGTGCCAGCAGTTTTTTTAGCTCGAACACTGAAGCTTTCTTT.

This clone was seen only a few times. The genes are TRBV2 and TRBJ2-7; 8 bases line up with TRBD1. This CDR3 has 15 residues. Germline V CDR1 and CDR2: SNHLY, FYNNEI. Trimming removed 8 bases from V and 7 bases from J; junction bases left unmatched: 16. CDR3 sequence reads: CASARQGLAVWEQYF. CDR3 DNA: TGTGCCAGCGCTCGACAGGGGCTGGCTGTGTGGGAGCAGTACTTC.

This clone has a single count. V is TRBV9 and J is TRBJ2-7, with TRBD2 identical over 9 bases. The CDR3 is 15 amino acids. CDR1 and CDR2 (germline): SGDLS, YYNGEE. Trimming at V came to 3 bases and at J to 0 bases, leaving 4 bases not matched to a gene. The CDR3 protein is CASSASSGASYEQYF. The CDR3 nucleotides are TGTGCCAGCAGCGCCTCTAGCGGGGCCTCCTACGAGCAGTACTTC.

The genes are TRBV27 and TRBJ1-3; 9 bases fit TRBD1. The CDR3 has 15 residues. The germline gives CDR1 MNHEY, CDR2 SMNVEV (reference sequence). J lost 0 bases, V lost 5 bases, and 2 bases had no gene match. The CDR3 here is CASSRQGDSGNTIYF. Here the CDR3 DNA reads TGTGCCAGCAGTAGACAGGGGGACTCTGGAAACACCATATATTTT.

V and J are TRBV5-1 and TRBJ2-7, with 11 nucleotides matching TRBD1. CDR1 is SGHRS, CDR2 YFSETQ, per germline. Trimming cost V 4 bases and J 6 bases; bases outside gene matches: 9. The CDR3 is 15 residues long. The CDR3 coding sequence is TGCGCCAGCAGCGGGGTGGGGACAGGGGGACGCGAGCAGTACTTC. This translates into CASSGVGTGGREQYF.

The CDR3 DNA is TGTGCCAGCAGTTCCCCCGGGACAGGATACTACGAGCAGTACTTC. This encodes CASSSPGTGYYEQYF. V and J are TRBV6-5 and TRBJ2-7; TRBD1 matches at 8 bases. V shed 4 bases, J shed 3 bases, and the junction held 8 bases outside the gene matches. CDR1 and CDR2 from the germline V gene are MNHEY and SVGAGI. The CDR3 runs to 15 residues.

DNA of the CDR3: TGTACCACCGCTGCCGCGAACAGGGGAAACACCATATATTTT. Protein sequence: CTTAAANRGNTIYF. This chain uses TRBV28 with TRBJ1-3, with D perhaps matching TRBD1 (5 bases). The CDR3 has 14 residues. CDR1 is MDHEN and CDR2 is SYDVKM in the germline V gene.

The gene calls are TRBV6-4 and TRBJ1-5; TRBD1 aligns across 10 bases. The CDR3 covers 13 residues. Germline V lookup: CDR1 MRHNA, CDR2 SNTAGT. V shed 6 bases and J 9 bases; nucleotides not matched to a gene: 5. The CDR3 DNA is TGTGCCAGCAGGCTGGACAGGGGGAGGCCCCAGCATTTT. Its translation: CASRLDRGRPQHF.

The chain joins TRBV7-6 to TRBJ2-7, with 8 bases that match TRBD1. Germline-derived CDR1 and CDR2 are SGHVS and FNYEAQ. The CDR3 runs to 17 residues. The junction had 9 bases not matched to a gene; V was cut back by 2 bases and J by 0 bases. The CDR3 protein is CASSLSYRGKSSYEQYF. CDR3 nucleotide sequence: TGTGCCAGCAGCTTATCTTACAGGGGGAAAAGCTCCTACGAGCAGTACTTC.